This T cell receptor beta chain was sequenced during a study of cytomegalovirus exposure and HLA in healthy donors. 60 Vbeta and 13 Jbeta primers were used in PCR. Generated by immunoSEQ multiplex PCR, the TCRdb table keeps only in-frame clones and is missing some. The sample lists 250,000 to 350,000 clones; approximately 80% were seen once. V lost 6 bases and J lost 2; bases outside the gene matches: 11. Germline CDR1 and CDR2: MNHNY and SVGAGI (reference sequence). The CDR3 extends over 16 amino acids. Study-level findings and limits: The investigators catalogued 180 or so TCR beta chains as cytomegalovirus-associated.

Details on this clone: Its target is not known.

The sample taken for sequencing was PBMCs. The J gene is TRBJ1-1, the V gene TRBV6-6; 8 nucleotides line up with TRBD1. This sequence was found in a girl aged 2 to 9 in good health and CMV-seronegative. CDR3 bases: TGTGCCAGCAGGGACCGGGACAGGTCAAAAAACACTGAAGCTTTCTTT. Its translation is CASRDRDRSKNTEAFF.